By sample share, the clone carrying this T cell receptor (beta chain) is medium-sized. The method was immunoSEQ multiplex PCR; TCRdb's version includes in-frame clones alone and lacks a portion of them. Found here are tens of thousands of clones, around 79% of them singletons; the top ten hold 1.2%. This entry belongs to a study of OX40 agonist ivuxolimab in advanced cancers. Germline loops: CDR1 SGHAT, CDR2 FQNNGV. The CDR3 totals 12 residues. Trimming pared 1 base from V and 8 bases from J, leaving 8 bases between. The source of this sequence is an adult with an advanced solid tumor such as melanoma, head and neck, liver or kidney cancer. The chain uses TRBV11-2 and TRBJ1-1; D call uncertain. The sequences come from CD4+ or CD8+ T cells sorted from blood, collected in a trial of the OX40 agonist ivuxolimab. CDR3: CASSLVSPEAFF. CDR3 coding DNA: TGTGCCAGCAGCTTAGTTAGTCCGGAAGCTTTCTTT.